Below are 12 T cell receptor beta chains sequenced from a single sample in a study of blood T cell repertoires in COVID-19. TCRdb keeps only in-frame clones here, not all; method: immunoSEQ multiplex PCR. Among approximately 310,000 clones listed, around 87% were seen once. Sequences were obtained from peripheral blood. The receptors stem from a woman in her 50s who had recovered from COVID-19.

The genes are TRBV2 and TRBJ1-2; D is undetermined. Germline V gene lookup returns CDR1 SNHLY and CDR2 FYNNEI. The CDR3 contains 12 residues. Trimming cost V 3 bases and J 8 bases, with 10 bases left between them. CDR3 loop: CASSDRRRGYTF. The CDR3 DNA reads TGTGCCAGCAGTGATCGGAGGAGGGGCTACACCTTC.

V usage is TRBV7-8 and J usage is TRBJ1-2, with D maybe TRBD1 (6 bases). The CDR3 totals 16 residues. The germline V gene encodes CDR1 SGHVS and CDR2 FQNEAQ. The ends were cut back, 5 bases at V and 0 bases at J, with 16 bases in the middle. The CDR3 sequence: CASSPPGAAANYGYTF. The DNA for the CDR3 is TGTGCCAGCAGCCCTCCAGGGGCGGCAGCTAACTATGGCTACACCTTC.

The chain joins TRBV5-4 to TRBJ2-7; the D gene is possibly TRBD2 (5 bases). The CDR3 runs 16 residues. Trimming took 0 bases from V and 5 from J, leaving 18 bases between them. The germline CDR1 and CDR2 sequences are SGHNT and YYREEE (reference sequence). This chain's CDR3 is CASSLDTGFPNNEQYF. The DNA for the CDR3 is TGTGCCAGCAGCTTGGATACGGGGTTCCCTAACAACGAGCAGTACTTC.

The rearrangement joins TRBV3-1 (or the pseudogene TRBV3-2) to TRBJ1-4; D not resolved. This CDR3 comprises 12 residues. The germline V gene encodes CDR1 LGHDT and CDR2 YNNKEL (reference sequence). Trimming removed 11 bases from V and 4 bases from J, with 11 bases in between. This chain's CDR3 is CAAGTVNEKLFF. The CDR3 nucleotides are TGTGCCGCAGGCACGGTTAATGAAAAACTGTTTTTT.

This chain links TRBV5-1 with TRBJ1-2; D may be TRBD1 (5 bases). With 0 bases removed from V and 4 bases from J, the gap between germline ends came to 16 bases. Germline assignment: CDR1 SGHRS and CDR2 YFSETQ. The CDR3 extends over 16 amino acids. Here the CDR3 DNA reads TGCGCCAGCAGCTTGGGGGACTCACCAGATCCCTATGGCTACACCTTC. Residues: CASSLGDSPDPYGYTF.

The chain carries TRBV4-3 and TRBJ2-5; 10 bases map to TRBD2. Germline trimming cut 0 bases from V and 9 bases from J; bases unmatched to any gene: 10. The CDR3 sequence is 16 residues long. The germline V gene encodes CDR1 LGHNA and CDR2 YSLEER. The DNA of the CDR3 is TGCGCCAGCAGCCAAGACCTAGCGGGAGCCTCAGGGTCCCAGTACTTC. It is translated as CASSQDLAGASGSQYF.

The J gene is TRBJ1-1, the V gene TRBV7-3; maybe TRBD1 (5 bases). CDR3 size: 15 residues. V gave up 1 base and J gave up 4 bases, with 13 bases separating them. Germline V gene lookup returns CDR1 SGHTA and CDR2 FQGTGA. Written as DNA, the CDR3 is TGTGCCAGCAGCTTAAATACGGGGGGTTTCACTGAAGCTTTCTTT. Protein product: CASSLNTGGFTEAFF.

The table lists this clone with a count of one. The genes are TRBV15 and TRBJ2-7; unclear D gene. The germline V and J ends were trimmed by 0 bases and 3 bases, with 9 bases remaining between them. This CDR3 is 14 amino acids long. Per germline, CDR1 LNHNV and CDR2 YYDKDF (reference sequence). The CDR3 DNA is TGTGCCACCAGCAGAGAATTGCGGAACTACGAGCAGTACTTC. This sequence encodes CATSRELRNYEQYF. Together with reference TRBV15 and TRBJ2-7, the CDR3 gives the full variable domain: DAMVIQNPRYQVTQFGKPVTLSCSQTLNHNVMYWYQQKSSQAPKLLFHYYDKDFNNEADTPDNFQSRRPNTSFCFLDIRSPGLGDTAMYLCATSRELRNYEQYFGPGTRLTVT.

This chain connects TRBV7-8 to TRBJ1-5; D call uncertain. This CDR3 spans 16 amino acids. V was pared by 2 bases and J by 3 bases, with 14 bases between. Germline CDR1 reads SGHVS; CDR2 reads FQNEAQ. For the CDR3, the DNA is TGTGCCAGCAGCTTACTGTTAGCAGCAGACAATCAGCCCCAGCATTTT. This encodes CASSLLLAADNQPQHF. Full variable domain (rest looked up from reference TRBV7-8 and TRBJ1-5): GAGVSQSPRYKVAKRGQDVALRCDPISGHVSLFWYQQALGQGPEFLTYFQNEAQLDKSGLPSDRFFAERPEGSVSTLKIQRTQQEDSAVYLCASSLLLAADNQPQHFGDGTRLSIL.

This clone was seen more than once but under ten times. Other DNA sequences in the sample encode the same CDR3. The V call is TRBV6-5, the J call TRBJ1-1; D not certain. The V and J ends lost 4 bases and 3 bases respectively, with 6 bases between them. CDR1 is MNHEY and CDR2 is SVGAGI in the germline V gene. CDR3 length: 12 amino acids. The CDR3 loop reads CASSSPYTEAFF. The CDR3 bases are TGTGCCAGCAGTTCCCCTTACACTGAAGCTTTCTTT.

The rearrangement joins TRBV29-1 to TRBJ2-5, with D tentatively TRBD1 (6 bases). Trimming stripped 4 bases from V and 2 bases from J, with 11 bases between. Germline V gene lookup returns CDR1 SQVTM and CDR2 ANQGSEA. The CDR3 has 13 residues. Written as DNA, the CDR3 is TGCAGCGTTGCGGCAGGGGCGCAAGAGACCCAGTACTTC. Translated, it gives CSVAAGAQETQYF.

This chain's CDR3 is CASSLAADSGNTIYF. The DNA of the CDR3 is TGTGCCAGCAGCTTAGCGGCAGACTCTGGAAACACCATATATTTT. V is TRBV7-2 and J is TRBJ1-3; D ambiguous. CDR3 size: 15 residues. Per germline, CDR1 SGHTA and CDR2 FQGNSA. V lost 0 bases and J 0 bases, leaving 6 bases between the germline ends. The complete variable domain, with remaining parts taken from reference TRBV7-2 and TRBJ1-3, reads GAGVSQSPSNKVTEKGKDVELRCDPISGHTALYWYRQSLGQGLEFLIYFQGNSAPDKSGLPSDRFSAERTGGSVSTLTIQRTQQEDSAVYLCASSLAADSGNTIYFGEGSWLTVV.